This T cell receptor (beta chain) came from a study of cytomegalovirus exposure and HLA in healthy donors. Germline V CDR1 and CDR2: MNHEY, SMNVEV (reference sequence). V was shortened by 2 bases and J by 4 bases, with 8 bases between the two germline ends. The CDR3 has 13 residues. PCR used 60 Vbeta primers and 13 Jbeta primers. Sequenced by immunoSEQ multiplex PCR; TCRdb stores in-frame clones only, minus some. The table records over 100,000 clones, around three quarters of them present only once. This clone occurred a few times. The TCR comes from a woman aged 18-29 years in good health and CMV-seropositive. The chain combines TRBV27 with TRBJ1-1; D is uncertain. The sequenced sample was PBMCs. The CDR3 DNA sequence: TGTGCCAGCAGTTTACTACCCGGCACTGAAGCTTTCTTT. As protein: CASSLLPGTEAFF.